This T cell receptor (beta chain) was sequenced for a study of blood T cells in healthy people across ages. Study-wide points: As naive T cell percentage varied, TCR beta diversity correlated strongly with it. Bulk PBMC profiling left naive and antigen-experienced comparisons inconclusive. Donors of long life had a larger count of naive CD4+ cells and greater diversity than aged donors.

The CDR3 covers 14 residues. Germline trimming cut 1 base from V and 4 bases from J; bases unmatched to any gene: 3. Germline V lookup: CDR1 LGHDT, CDR2 YNNKEL (reference sequence). This clonotype was observed a few times. No antigen is known for it. Primed by a sample-barcoded 5' primer and a J-beta primer mix, a second PCR proceeded for roughly 7 to 11 cycles. TCRdb re-derived calls from the 5' RACE reads in MiXCR, one entry per CDR3 protein. The sample includes approximately 2,000,000 distinct CDR3 sequences, roughly 43% of them seen just once. The J gene is TRBJ1-2, the V gene TRBV3-1; TRBD1 aligns across 7 bases. The sequencing sample was made of blood. The origin of this receptor is a human donor in good health. CDR3: CASSQVQGFYGYTF. CDR3 bases: TGTGCCAGCAGCCAAGTACAGGGGTTCTATGGCTACACCTTC.